This T cell receptor (beta chain) originates from a study of T cell responses to AZD1222 COVID-19 vaccine. About this clone itself: Its target is not known.

Per the germline V gene, CDR1 is LGHNA and CDR2 is YSLEER. The CDR3 sequence is 16 residues long. Unmatched junction bases numbered 6, after V lost 0 bases and J lost 5 bases. Data came from immunoSEQ multiplex PCR; TCRdb stores just in-frame clones and leaves some out. Of around 150,000 clones listed, around 94% are singletons. General study points: Vaccine-related CD4 TCRs covered spike, predominating at 160-218 and 743-854. Baseline antibody screening turned up just six seropositive AZD1222 recipients. Reports say nearly half of spike-specific TCRs go after unmutated variant regions. Donors skewed white British and female; clonal diversity was possibly underestimated.

This receptor was obtained from an adult who received the AZD1222 COVID-19 vaccine. The rearrangement joins TRBV4-3 to TRBJ1-4, with 7 bases matching TRBD1. The material was peripheral blood, obtained 28 days after the second AZD1222 dose. The CDR3 sequence is CASSQDGGGLNEKLFF. CDR3 in DNA: TGCGCCAGCAGCCAAGATGGAGGGGGCCTCAATGAAAAACTGTTTTTT.